The sequence of this T cell receptor beta chain was determined in a study of T cell responses to AZD1222 COVID-19 vaccine. V gave up 4 bases and J gave up 2 bases, with 18 bases separating them. The CDR3 runs 16 residues. Germline V gene sequence: CDR1 SGHAT, CDR2 FQNNGV. Study outcomes and limitations: Repertoires were obtained only post-peak T cell response. Two doses of AZD1222 preceded a rise in Spike-specific TCR breadth and depth. A mostly white British donor set with more females was recruited, and clonal diversity was possibly underestimated. At 160-218 and 743-854, vaccine-associated CD4 TCRs were dominant, and they spanned spike.

As to this clone: Its specificity is unknown.

Clones were read by immunoSEQ multiplex PCR, and TCRdb kept only the in-frame ones, dropping some. The top ten clones hold roughly 6.1% of a sample with 50,000 to 75,000 clones, roughly nine tenths of them seen once. This sequence joins TRBV11-2 and TRBJ2-7; tentative D call: TRBD1 (6 bases). The sequence was collected from an adult who received the AZD1222 COVID-19 vaccine. Sequencing was performed on peripheral blood, taken 28 days after the second AZD1222 dose. The CDR3 nucleotides are TGTGCCAGCAGCTCCTACTCCGGGACAACAGCCTACGAGCAGTACTTC. It encodes CASSSYSGTTAYEQYF.